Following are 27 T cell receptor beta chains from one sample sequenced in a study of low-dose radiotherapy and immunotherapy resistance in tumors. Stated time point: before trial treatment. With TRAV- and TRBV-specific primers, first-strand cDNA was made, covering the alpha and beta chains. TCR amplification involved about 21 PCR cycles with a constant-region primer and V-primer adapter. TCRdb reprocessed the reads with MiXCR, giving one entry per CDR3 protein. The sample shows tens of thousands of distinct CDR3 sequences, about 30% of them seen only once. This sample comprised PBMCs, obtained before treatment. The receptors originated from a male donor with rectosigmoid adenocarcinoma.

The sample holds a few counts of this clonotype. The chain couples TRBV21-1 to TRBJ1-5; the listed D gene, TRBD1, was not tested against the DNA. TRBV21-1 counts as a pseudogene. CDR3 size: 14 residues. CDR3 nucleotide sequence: TGTGCCAGTGATACCGGGACAGGGACGCAGCCCCAGCATTTT. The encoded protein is CASDTGTGTQPQHF.

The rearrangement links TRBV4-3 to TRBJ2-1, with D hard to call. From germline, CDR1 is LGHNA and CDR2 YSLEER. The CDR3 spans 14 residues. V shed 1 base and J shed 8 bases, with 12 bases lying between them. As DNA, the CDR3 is TGCGCCAGCAGCCAAGGGGGTCATAAGGATGAGCAGTTCTTC. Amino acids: CASSQGGHKDEQFF.

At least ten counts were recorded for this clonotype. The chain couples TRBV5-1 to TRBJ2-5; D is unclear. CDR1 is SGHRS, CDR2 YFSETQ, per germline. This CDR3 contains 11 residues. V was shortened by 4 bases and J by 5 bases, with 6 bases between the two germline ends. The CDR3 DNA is TGCGCCAGCAGCCCCCACGAGACCCAGTACTTC. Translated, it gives CASSPHETQYF.

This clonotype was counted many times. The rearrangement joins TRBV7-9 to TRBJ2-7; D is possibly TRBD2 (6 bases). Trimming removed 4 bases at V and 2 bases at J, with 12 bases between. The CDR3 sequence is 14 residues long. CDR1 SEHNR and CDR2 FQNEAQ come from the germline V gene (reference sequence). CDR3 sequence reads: CASSSGTVPYEQYF. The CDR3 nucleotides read TGTGCCAGCAGCTCTGGGACTGTACCCTACGAGCAGTACTTC.

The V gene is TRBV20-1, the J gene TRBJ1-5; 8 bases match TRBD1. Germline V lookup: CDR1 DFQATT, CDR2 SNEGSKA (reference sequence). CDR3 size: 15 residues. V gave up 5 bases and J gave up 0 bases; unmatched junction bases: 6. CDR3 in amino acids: CSARLGQASNQPQHF. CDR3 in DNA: TGCAGTGCTCGCCTGGGACAGGCTAGCAATCAGCCCCAGCATTTT.

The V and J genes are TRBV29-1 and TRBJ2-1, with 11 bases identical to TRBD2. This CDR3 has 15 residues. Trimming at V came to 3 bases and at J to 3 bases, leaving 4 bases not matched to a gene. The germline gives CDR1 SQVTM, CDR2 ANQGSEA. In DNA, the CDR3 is TGCAGCGTTGATATTAGCGGGAGGGACTACAATGAGCAGTTCTTC. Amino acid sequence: CSVDISGRDYNEQFF.

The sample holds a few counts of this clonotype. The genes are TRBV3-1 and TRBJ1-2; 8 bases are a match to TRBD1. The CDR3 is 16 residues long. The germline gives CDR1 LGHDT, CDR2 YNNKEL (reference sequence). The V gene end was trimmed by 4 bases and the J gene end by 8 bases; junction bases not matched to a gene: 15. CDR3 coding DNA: TGTGCCAGCAGCCCTTGGGTTGTTGGACAGGGCCAGGGCTACACCTTC. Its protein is CASSPWVVGQGQGYTF.

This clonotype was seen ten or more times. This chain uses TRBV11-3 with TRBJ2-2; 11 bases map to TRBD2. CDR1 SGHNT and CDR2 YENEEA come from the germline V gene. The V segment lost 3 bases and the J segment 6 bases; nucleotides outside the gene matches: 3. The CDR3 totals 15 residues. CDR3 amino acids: CASSLTSGTPGELFF. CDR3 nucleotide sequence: TGTGCCAGCAGCTTGACTAGCGGGACGCCCGGGGAGCTGTTTTTT.

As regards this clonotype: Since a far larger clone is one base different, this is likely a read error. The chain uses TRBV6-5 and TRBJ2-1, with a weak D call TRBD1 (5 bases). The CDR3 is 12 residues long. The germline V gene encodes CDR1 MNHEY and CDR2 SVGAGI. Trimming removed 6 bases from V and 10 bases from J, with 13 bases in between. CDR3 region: CASRQGKGEQFF. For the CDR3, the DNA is TGTGCCAGCAGGCAGGGAAAGGGCGAGCAGTTCTTC.

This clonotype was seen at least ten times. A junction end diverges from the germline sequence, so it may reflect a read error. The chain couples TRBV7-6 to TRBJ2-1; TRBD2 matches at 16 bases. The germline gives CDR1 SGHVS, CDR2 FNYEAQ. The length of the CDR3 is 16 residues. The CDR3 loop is CASSPGGTSGRGDQFF. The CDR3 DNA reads TGTGCTAGCAGCCCAGGGGGGACTAGCGGGAGGGGGGACCAGTTCTTC.

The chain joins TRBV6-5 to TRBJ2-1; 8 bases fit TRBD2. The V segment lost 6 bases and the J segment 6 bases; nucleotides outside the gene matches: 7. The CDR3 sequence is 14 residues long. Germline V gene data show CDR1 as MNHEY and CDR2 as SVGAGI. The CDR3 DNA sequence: TGTGCCAGCAGGACTTTCGGGGGGGGCAATGAGCAGTTCTTC. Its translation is CASRTFGGGNEQFF.

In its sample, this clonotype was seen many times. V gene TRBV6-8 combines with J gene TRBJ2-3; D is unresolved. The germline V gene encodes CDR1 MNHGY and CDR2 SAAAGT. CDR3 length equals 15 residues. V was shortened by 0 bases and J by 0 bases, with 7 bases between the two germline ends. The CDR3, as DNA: TGTGCCAGCAGTTACTCGACTCCCAGCACAGATACGCAGTATTTT. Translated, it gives CASSYSTPSTDTQYF.

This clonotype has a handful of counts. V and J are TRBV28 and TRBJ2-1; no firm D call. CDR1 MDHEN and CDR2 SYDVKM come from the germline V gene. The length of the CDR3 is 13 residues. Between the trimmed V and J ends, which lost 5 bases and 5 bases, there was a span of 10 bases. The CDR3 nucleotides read TGTGCCAGCAGTGATTCTACAGACAATGAGCAGTTCTTC. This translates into CASSDSTDNEQFF.

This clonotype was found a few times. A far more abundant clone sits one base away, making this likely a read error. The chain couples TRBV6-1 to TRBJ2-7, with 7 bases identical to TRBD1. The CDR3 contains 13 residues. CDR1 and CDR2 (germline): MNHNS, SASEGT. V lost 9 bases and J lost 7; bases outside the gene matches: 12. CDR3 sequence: CASTGQVGSEQYF. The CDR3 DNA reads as TGTGCCAGTACCGGACAGGTGGGAAGTGAGCAGTACTTC.

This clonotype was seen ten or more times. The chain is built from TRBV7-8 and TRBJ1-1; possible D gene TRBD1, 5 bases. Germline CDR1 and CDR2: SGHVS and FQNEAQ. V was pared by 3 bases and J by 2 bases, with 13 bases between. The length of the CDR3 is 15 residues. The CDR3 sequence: CASSFLGTKNTEAFF. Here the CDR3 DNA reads TGTGCCAGCAGCTTCCTCGGGACCAAAAACACTGAAGCTTTCTTT.

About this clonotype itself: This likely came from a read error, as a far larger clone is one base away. The CDR3 is CASSLAGMREQYF. CDR3 in DNA: TGTGCCAGCAGCTTAGCAGGGATGCGGGAGCAGTACTTC. V usage is TRBV7-9 and J usage is TRBJ2-7; D is uncertain. CDR1 SEHNR and CDR2 FQNEAQ come from the germline V gene (reference sequence). The CDR3 spans 13 residues. Trimming took off 0 bases at V and 7 bases at J, with 10 bases between the two ends.

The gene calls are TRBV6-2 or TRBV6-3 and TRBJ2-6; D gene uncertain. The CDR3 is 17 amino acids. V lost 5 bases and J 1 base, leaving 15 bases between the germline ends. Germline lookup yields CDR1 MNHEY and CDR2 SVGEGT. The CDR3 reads CASSTSFTESGANVLTF. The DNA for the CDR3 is TGTGCCAGCAGTACCTCCTTCACCGAATCTGGGGCCAACGTCCTGACTTTC.

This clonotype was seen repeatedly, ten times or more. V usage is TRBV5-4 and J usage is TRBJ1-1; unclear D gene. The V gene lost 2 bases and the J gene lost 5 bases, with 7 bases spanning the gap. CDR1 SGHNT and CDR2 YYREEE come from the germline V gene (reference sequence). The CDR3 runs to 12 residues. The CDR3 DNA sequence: TGTGCCAGCAGCTTTGGGGAGACTGAAGCTTTCTTT. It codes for CASSFGETEAFF.

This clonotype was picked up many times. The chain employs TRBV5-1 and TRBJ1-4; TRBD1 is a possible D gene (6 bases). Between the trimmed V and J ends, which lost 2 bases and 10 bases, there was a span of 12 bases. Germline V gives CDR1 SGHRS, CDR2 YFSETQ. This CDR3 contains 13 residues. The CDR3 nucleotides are TGCGCCAGCAGCTTCCTACAGGGCGGAAAACTGTTTTTT. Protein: CASSFLQGGKLFF.

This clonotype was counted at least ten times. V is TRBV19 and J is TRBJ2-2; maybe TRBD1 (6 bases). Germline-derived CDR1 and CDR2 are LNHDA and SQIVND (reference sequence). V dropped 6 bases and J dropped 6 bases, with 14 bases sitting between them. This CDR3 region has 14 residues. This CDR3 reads CASRRNREAGELFF. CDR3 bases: TGTGCCAGTAGGAGGAACAGGGAAGCCGGGGAGCTGTTTTTT.

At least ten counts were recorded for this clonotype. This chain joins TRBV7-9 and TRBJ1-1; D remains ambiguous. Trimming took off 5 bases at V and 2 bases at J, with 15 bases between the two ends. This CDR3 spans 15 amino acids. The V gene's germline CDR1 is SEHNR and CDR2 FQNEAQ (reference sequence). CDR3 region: CASSETVGYNTEAFF. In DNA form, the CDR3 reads TGTGCCAGCAGCGAAACGGTCGGGTATAACACTGAAGCTTTCTTT.

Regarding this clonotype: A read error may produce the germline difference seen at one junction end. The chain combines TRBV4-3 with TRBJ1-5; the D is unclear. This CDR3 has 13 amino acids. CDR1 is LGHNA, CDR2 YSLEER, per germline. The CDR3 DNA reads TGCGCCAGCAGCCAAGACCTCAATCAGCCCCAGCGTTTT. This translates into CASSQDLNQPQRF.

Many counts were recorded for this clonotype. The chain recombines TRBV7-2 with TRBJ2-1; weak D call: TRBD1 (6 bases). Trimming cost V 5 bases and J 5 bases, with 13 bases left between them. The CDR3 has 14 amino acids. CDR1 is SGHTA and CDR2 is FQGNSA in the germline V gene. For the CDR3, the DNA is TGTGCCAGCAGCCCCCAGCCAGGGGACAATGAGCAGTTCTTC. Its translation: CASSPQPGDNEQFF.

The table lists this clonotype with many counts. The DNA for the CDR3 is TGTGCCAGCAGTTCCACTACAGTATCGGTCACTGAAGCTTTCTTT. It codes for CASSSTTVSVTEAFF. This sequence joins TRBV6-6 and TRBJ1-1; D gene unclear. Looked up from germline, CDR1 is MNHNY and CDR2 is SVGAGI (reference sequence). The CDR3 spans 15 residues. Deletions cut 4 bases from V and 4 bases from J, with 16 bases between.

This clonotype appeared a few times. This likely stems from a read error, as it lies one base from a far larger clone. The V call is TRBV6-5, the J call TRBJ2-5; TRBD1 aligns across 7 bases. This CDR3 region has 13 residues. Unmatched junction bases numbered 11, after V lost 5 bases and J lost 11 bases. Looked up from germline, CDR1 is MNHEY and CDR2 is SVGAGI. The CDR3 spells CASSGVTGNEQYF. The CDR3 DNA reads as TGTGCCAGCAGTGGGGTGACAGGGAATGAGCAGTACTTC.

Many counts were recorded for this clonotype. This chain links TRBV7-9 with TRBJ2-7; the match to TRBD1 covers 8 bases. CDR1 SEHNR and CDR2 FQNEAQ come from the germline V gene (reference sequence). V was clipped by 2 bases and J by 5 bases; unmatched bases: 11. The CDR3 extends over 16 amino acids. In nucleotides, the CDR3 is TGTGCCAGCAGCTTATCCGCCTCCGGACAGGGCCACGAGCAGTACTTC. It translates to CASSLSASGQGHEQYF.

CDR3 DNA: TGCAGTGCTAGGGATCCGGGACAGGTTCTTCGGGGGGCCAACGTCCTGACTTTC. Protein: CSARDPGQVLRGANVLTF. V is TRBV20-1 and J is TRBJ2-6; 8 nucleotides align to TRBD1. The ends lost 3 bases at V and 4 bases at J; junction bases unmatched: 14. Germline V gene sequence: CDR1 DFQATT, CDR2 SNEGSKA (reference sequence). There are 18 residues in the CDR3.